This TCR beta chain was found in a study of CD8+CD57+ T cells in acquired aplastic anemia. Study summary: DNA per sorted CD4+ or CD8+ sample ranged roughly 0.19 to 27.4 ug, averaging roughly 3.2 ug. Healthy donors averaged around 11 million reads for CD4+ cells. Study-wide results and limits: Patients versus controls showed no significant CD8+ Simpson's diversity difference. Patients and controls shared over 25 CD8+ CDR3 sequences, which appeared highly expressed in patients and within their immunodominant clones.

Genomic DNA provided the template from which TCR beta VDJ and CDR3 profiles were obtained. One entry per CDR3 protein, called by TCRdb with MiXCR from the reads. The data show some 190,000 distinct CDR3 sequences, with about half seen just once and 15% to 20% held by the top ten. This clonotype was detected ten times or more. Its specificity is unknown. The TCR was taken from a human donor in good health, serving as a control. The material sequenced was sorted CD4+, CD8+, or CD8+CD57+ T cells (not recorded which) from PBMCs.

DNA for the CDR3: TGTGCCAGCAGTTACTCACAGGACAGGGGCGTTACGCGCGAGCAGTACTTC. This sequence encodes CASSYSQDRGVTREQYF. The chain links TRBV6-6 to TRBJ2-7; TRBD1 aligns across 9 bases. Trimming at V came to 0 bases and at J to 6 bases, leaving 12 bases not matched to a gene. Germline CDR1 reads MNHNY; CDR2 reads SVGAGI (reference sequence). The CDR3 has 17 residues.